This is a list of T cell receptor beta chains from one sample in a study of Ad26.COV2.S vaccination and SARS-CoV-2 variants. Libraries were prepared by immunoSEQ multiplex PCR; TCRdb keeps only in-frame clonotypes and omits some of them. The repertoire holds 300,000 to 500,000 clones, with around 85% as singletons. Source: peripheral blood, taken in a trial of Ad26.COV2.S vaccine versus placebo. The receptors come from a person aged 18-60 years who received the Ad26.COV2.S COVID-19 vaccine or a placebo. CDR3s include the opening cysteine and the closing phenylalanine or tryptophan. Fields, in order: D gene, J gene, clone size, CDR3 length, V gene, CDR3 DNA, CDR3 protein. D genes are given only for firm matches. Where a row states a size, it is once, few, many or the class of an expanded clone; other rows omit it.

.	TRBJ2-1	.	11	TRBV6-5	TGTGCAACAACTCAGGTCAATGAGCAGTTCTTC	CATTQVNEQFF
.	TRBJ1-1	.	13	TRBV12-3/TRBV12-4	TGTGCCAGCAGGGTAGGACGGAACACTGAAGCTTTCTTT	CASRVGRNTEAFF
.	TRBJ2-3	.	13	TRBV5-1	TGCGCCAGCAGCTTGGAAGGGGAGTATACGCAGTATTTT	CASSLEGEYTQYF
.	TRBJ1-2	.	15	TRBV11-2	TGTGCCAGCAGCTTAGCCCGGGGGATCTACTATGGCTACACCTTC	CASSLARGIYYGYTF
TRBD1	TRBJ1-2	.	15	TRBV6-5	TGTGCCAGCAGGACAAGGACAGGGGGGCACTATGGCTACACCTTC	CASRTRTGGHYGYTF
TRBD2	TRBJ2-1	.	14	TRBV7-6	TGTGCCAGCAGCTACGGGACTAGGGATGGTGAGCAGTTCTTC	CASSYGTRDGEQFF
.	TRBJ2-1	few	16	TRBV6-1	TGTGCCAGCAGTGCTTCAATACCCGACCTTCCAGATGAGCAGTTCTTC	CASSASIPDLPDEQFF
.	TRBJ1-4	.	14	TRBV5-1	TGCGCCAGCAGCCCTCGTGCAACTAATGAAAAACTGTTTTTT	CASSPRATNEKLFF
.	TRBJ2-2	.	15	TRBV7-2	TGTGCCAGCAGCTTCCTTGGACAGAGTGGCGGGGAGCTGTTTTTT	CASSFLGQSGGELFF
TRBD1	TRBJ1-1	.	14	TRBV11-3	TGTGCCAGCAGCTCGGGACAGGGTCCTACGAATGCTTTCTTT	CASSSGQGPTNAFF
.	TRBJ1-1	.	15	TRBV18	TGTGCCAGCTCACCCCTTAACGGAGGTGACACTGAAGCTTTCTTT	CASSPLNGGDTEAFF
.	TRBJ2-5	.	13	TRBV5-1	TGCGCCAGCAGCTTGGGACAACGGGAGACCCAGTACTTC	CASSLGQRETQYF
TRBD1	TRBJ1-2	.	14	TRBV6-5	TGTGCCAGCAGTTACGGGACAGCCTTATATGGCTACACCTTC	CASSYGTALYGYTF
.	TRBJ2-3	.	13	TRBV12-3/TRBV12-4	TGTGCCAGCAGTTTTTCGACCGGTGATACGCAGTATTTT	CASSFSTGDTQYF
.	TRBJ1-2	.	14	TRBV7-9	TGTGCCAGCAGCTTAGACACAGGGTGGCATGGCTACACCTTC	CASSLDTGWHGYTF
TRBD1	TRBJ2-5	.	14	TRBV3-1/TRBV3-2	TGTGCCAGCAGGGACAGGGGGGTGCAAGAGACCCAGTACTTC	CASRDRGVQETQYF
TRBD1	TRBJ1-2	.	14	TRBV13	TGTGCCAGCAGCGAGAGAGGACAGGGCCATGGCTACACCTTC	CASSERGQGHGYTF
TRBD1	TRBJ1-2	.	14	TRBV29-1	TGCAGCGTTGACGACAGGGGGGGTGGATATGGCTACACCTTC	CSVDDRGGGYGYTF
.	TRBJ1-2	.	14	TRBV7-2	TGTGCCAGCAGCTTAGACAGGGCAAGATCTGGCTACACCTTC	CASSLDRARSGYTF
.	TRBJ1-6	.	12	TRBV6-6	TGTGCCAGCAGCTCCAACGCGGGCGCCCTCCACTTT	CASSSNAGALHF
.	TRBJ1-2	.	15	TRBV7-9	TGTGCCAGCAGCACCTGGACGATCTTAGGCTATGGCTACACCTTC	CASSTWTILGYGYTF
.	TRBJ1-1	once	13	TRBV2	TGTGCCAGCTTCATTCGGGAAGGCACTGAAGCTTTCTTT	CASFIREGTEAFF
.	TRBJ2-7	.	14	TRBV7-2	TGTGCCAGCAGCTTACCGGGGCCCTCCTACGAGCAGTACTTC	CASSLPGPSYEQYF
.	TRBJ1-6	.	14	TRBV5-1	TGCGCCAGCAGCTTTGAGACATTTAATTCACCCCTCCACTTT	CASSFETFNSPLHF
.	TRBJ1-3	.	15	TRBV5-5	TGTGCCAGCAGTTGGGGCTTTCGGATGGGAAACACCATATATTTT	CASSWGFRMGNTIYF
TRBD2	TRBJ2-3	.	17	TRBV11-2	TGTGCCAGCAGCGTAGTCAGGACTAGCGGGGGCACAGATACGCAGTATTTT	CASSVVRTSGGTDTQYF
TRBD1	TRBJ1-1	.	14	TRBV12-5	TGTGCTAGTGGTTTAGGGGGCGCCGGACTAGAAGCTTTCTTT	CASGLGGAGLEAFF